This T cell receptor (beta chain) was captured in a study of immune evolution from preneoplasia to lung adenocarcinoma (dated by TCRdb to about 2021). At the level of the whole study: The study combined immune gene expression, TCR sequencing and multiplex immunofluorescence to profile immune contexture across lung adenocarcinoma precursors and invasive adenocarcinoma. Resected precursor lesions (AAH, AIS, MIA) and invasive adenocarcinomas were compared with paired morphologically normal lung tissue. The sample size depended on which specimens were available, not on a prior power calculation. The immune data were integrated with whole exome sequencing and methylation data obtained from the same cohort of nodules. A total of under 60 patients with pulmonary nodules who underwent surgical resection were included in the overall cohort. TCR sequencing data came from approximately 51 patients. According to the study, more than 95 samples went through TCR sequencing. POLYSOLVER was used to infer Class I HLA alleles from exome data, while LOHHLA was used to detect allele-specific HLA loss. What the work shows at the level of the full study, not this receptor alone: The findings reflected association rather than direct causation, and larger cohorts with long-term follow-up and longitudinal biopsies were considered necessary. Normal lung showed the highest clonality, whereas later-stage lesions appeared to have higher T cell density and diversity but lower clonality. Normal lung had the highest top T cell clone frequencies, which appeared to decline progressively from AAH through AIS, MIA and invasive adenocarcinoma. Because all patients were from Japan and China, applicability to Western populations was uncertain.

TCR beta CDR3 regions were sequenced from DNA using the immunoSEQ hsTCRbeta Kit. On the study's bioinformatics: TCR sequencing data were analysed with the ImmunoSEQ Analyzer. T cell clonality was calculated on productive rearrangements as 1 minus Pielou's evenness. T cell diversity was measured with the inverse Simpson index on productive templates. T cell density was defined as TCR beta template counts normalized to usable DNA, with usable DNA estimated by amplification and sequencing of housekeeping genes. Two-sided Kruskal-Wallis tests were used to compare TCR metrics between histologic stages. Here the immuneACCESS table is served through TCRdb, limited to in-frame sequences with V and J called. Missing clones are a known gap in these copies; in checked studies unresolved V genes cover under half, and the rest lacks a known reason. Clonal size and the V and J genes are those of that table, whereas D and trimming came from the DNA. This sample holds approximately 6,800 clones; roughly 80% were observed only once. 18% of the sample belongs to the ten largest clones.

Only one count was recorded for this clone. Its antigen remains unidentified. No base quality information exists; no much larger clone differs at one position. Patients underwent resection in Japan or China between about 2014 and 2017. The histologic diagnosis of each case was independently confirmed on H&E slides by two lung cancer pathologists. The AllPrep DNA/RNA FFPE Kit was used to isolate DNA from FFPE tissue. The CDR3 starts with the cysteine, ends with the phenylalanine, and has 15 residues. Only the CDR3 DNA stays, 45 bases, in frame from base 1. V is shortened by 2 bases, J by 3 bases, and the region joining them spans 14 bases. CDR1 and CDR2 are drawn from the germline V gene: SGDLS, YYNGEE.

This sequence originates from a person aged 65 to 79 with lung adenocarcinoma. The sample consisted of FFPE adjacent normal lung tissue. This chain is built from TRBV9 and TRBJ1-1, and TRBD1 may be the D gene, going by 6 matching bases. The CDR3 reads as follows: CASSVTPDRHTEAFF. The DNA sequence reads TGTGCCAGCAGCGTCACCCCCGACAGGCACACTGAAGCTTTCTTT. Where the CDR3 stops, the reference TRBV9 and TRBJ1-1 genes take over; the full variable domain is DSGVTQTPKHLITATGQRVTLRCSPRSGDLSVYWYQQSLDQGLQFLIQYYNGEERAKGNILERFSAQQFPDLHSELNLSSLELGDSALYFCASSVTPDRHTEAFFGQGTRLTVV.